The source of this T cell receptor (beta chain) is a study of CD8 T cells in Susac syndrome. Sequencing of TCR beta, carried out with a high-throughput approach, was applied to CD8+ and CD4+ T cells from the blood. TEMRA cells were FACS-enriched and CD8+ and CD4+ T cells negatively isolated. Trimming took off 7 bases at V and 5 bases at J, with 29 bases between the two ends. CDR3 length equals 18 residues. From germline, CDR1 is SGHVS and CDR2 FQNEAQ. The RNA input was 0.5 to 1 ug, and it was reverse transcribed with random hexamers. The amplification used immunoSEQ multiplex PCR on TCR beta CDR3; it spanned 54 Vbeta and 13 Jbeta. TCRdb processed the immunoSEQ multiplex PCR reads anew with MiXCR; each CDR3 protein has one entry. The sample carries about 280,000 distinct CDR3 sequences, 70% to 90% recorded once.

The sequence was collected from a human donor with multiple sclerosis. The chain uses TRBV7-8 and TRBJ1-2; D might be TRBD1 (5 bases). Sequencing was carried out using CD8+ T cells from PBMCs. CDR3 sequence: CASTLTIFTKTVEYGYTF. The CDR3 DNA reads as TGTGCCAGCACCCTGACGATATTTACAAAGACAGTTGAGTATGGCTACACCTTC.